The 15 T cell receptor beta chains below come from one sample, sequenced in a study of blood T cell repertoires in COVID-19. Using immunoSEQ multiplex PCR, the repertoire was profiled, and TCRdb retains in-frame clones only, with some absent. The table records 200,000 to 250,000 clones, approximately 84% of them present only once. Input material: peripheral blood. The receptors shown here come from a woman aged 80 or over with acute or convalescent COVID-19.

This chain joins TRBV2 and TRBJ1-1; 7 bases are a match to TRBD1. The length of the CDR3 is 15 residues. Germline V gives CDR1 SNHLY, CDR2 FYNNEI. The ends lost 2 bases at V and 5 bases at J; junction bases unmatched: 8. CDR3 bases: TGTGCCAGCAGTGAAACAGGGGTAGGGCGGACTGAAGCTTTCTTT. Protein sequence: CASSETGVGRTEAFF.

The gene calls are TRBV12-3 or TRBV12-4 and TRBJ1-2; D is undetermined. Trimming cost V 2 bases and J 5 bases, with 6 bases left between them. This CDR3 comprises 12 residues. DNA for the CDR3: TGTGCCAGCAGTTTAAGGCGGTATGGCTACACCTTC. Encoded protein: CASSLRRYGYTF.

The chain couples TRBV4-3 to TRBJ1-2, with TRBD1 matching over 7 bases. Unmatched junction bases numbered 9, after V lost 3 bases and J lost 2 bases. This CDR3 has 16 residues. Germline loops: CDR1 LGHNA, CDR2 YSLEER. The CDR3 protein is CASSQQGGLWNYGYTF. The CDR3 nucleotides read TGCGCCAGCAGCCAGCAGGGGGGCCTTTGGAACTATGGCTACACCTTC.

The CDR3 here is CASSLFPVTDRVYNTEAFF. CDR3 coding DNA: TGTGCCAGCAGCTTATTCCCCGTCACCGACAGGGTCTACAACACTGAAGCTTTCTTT. The genes are TRBV7-6 and TRBJ1-1; the match to TRBD1 covers 7 bases. Trimming at V came to 2 bases and at J to 2 bases, leaving 17 bases not matched to a gene. Germline assignment: CDR1 SGHVS and CDR2 FNYEAQ. This CDR3 region has 19 residues.

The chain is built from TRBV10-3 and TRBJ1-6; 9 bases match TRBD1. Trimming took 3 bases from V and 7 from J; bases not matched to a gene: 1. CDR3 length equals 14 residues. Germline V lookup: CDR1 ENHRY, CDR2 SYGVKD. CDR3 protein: CAISEQGANSPLHF. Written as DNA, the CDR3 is TGTGCCATCAGTGAACAGGGGGCAAATTCACCCCTCCACTTT.

CDR3 DNA: TGCAGTGCCAGACAGATCGATACGCAGTATTTT. Protein sequence: CSARQIDTQYF. This sequence joins TRBV20-1 and TRBJ2-3; possibly TRBD1 for D (5 bases). V lost 6 bases, J lost 6 bases, and 10 bases lay in between. This CDR3 comprises 11 residues. Germline loops: CDR1 DFQATT, CDR2 SNEGSKA (reference sequence).

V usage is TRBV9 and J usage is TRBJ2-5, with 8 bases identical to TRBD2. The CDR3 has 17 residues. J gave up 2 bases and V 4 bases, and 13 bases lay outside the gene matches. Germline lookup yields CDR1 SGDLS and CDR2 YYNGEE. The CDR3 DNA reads TGTGCCAGCAGCCGAACCCTGGGACTAGGGTCGCAAGAGACCCAGTACTTC. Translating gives CASSRTLGLGSQETQYF. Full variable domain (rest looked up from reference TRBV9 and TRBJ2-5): DSGVTQTPKHLITATGQRVTLRCSPRSGDLSVYWYQQSLDQGLQFLIQYYNGEERAKGNILERFSAQQFPDLHSELNLSSLELGDSALYFCASSRTLGLGSQETQYFGPGTRLLVL.

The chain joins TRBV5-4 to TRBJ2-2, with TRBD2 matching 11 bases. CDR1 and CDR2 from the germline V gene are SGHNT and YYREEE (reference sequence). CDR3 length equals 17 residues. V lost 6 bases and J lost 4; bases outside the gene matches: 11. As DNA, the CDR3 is TGTGCCAGCACCCAGACTAGCGGGACAGGCGGCACCGGGGAGCTGTTTTTT. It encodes CASTQTSGTGGTGELFF.

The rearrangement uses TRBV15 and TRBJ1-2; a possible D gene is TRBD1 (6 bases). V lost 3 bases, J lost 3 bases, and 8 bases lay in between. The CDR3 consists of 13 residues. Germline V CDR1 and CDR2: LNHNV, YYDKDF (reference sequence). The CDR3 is CATSSRTDYGYTF. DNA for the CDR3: TGTGCCACCAGCAGCCGGACAGACTATGGCTACACCTTC. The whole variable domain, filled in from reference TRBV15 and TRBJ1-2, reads DAMVIQNPRYQVTQFGKPVTLSCSQTLNHNVMYWYQQKSSQAPKLLFHYYDKDFNNEADTPDNFQSRRPNTSFCFLDIRSPGLGDTAMYLCATSSRTDYGYTFGSGTRLTVV.

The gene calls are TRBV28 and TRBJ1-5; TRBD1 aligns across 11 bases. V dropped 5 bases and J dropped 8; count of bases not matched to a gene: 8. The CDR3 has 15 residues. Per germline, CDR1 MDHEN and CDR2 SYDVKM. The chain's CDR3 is CASSEPGQGAEPQHF. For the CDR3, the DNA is TGTGCCAGCAGTGAACCCGGACAGGGGGCCGAGCCCCAGCATTTT. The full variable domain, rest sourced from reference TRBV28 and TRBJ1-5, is DVKVTQSSRYLVKRTGEKVFLECVQDMDHENMFWYRQDPGLGLRLIYFSYDVKMKEKGDIPEGYSVSREKKERFSLILESASTNQTSMYLCASSEPGQGAEPQHFGDGTRLSIL.

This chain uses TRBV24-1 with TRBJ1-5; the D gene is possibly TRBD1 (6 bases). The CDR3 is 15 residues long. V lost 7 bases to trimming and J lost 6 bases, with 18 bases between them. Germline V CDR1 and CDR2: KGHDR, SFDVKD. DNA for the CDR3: TGTGCCACCAGCTTCAAACGGGGGGCATGTCAGCCCCAGCATTTT. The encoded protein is CATSFKRGACQPQHF.

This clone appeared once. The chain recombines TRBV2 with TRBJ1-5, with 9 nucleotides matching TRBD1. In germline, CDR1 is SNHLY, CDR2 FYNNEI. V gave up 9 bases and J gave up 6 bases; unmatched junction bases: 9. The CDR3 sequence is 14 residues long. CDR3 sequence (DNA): TGTGCCAGTACCGGACAGGGGTTCGGTCAGCCCCAGCATTTT. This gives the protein CASTGQGFGQPQHF.

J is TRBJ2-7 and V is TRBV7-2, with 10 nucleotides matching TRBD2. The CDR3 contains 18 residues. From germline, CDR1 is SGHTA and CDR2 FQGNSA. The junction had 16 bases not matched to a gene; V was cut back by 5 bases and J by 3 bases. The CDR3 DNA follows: TGTGCCAGCAGCGGCAAACTACCCACTAGCGGGGAGAACTACGAGCAGTACTTC. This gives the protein CASSGKLPTSGENYEQYF. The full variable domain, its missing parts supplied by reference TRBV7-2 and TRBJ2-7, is GAGVSQSPSNKVTEKGKDVELRCDPISGHTALYWYRQSLGQGLEFLIYFQGNSAPDKSGLPSDRFSAERTGGSVSTLTIQRTQQEDSAVYLCASSGKLPTSGENYEQYFGPGTRLTVT.

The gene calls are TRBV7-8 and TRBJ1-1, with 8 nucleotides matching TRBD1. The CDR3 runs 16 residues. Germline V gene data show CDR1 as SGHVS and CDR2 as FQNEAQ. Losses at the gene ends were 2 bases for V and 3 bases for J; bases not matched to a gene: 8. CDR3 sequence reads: CASSLFIGQGDTEAFF. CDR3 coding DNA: TGTGCCAGCAGCTTATTCATTGGACAGGGTGACACTGAAGCTTTCTTT.

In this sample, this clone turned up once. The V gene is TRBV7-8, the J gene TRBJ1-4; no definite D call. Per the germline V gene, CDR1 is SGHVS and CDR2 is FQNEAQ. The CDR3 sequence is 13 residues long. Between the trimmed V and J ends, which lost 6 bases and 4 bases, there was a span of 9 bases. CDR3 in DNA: TGTGCCAGCAGTTACAGTCATAATGAAAAACTGTTTTTT. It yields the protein CASSYSHNEKLFF.